The 20 T cell receptor beta chains below were found in one sample sequenced in a study of blood T cell repertoires in COVID-19. Profiling relied on immunoSEQ multiplex PCR, and the TCRdb table lists in-frame clones only, not all of them. The sample yields roughly 140,000 clones, 80% seen once. The specimen sequenced was peripheral blood. The receptors come from a woman aged 45-65 years with acute or convalescent COVID-19.

The V and J genes are TRBV19 and TRBJ2-6; unclear D gene. Germline lookup yields CDR1 LNHDA and CDR2 SQIVND (reference sequence). This CDR3 has 14 residues. The V and J ends lost 3 bases and 1 base respectively, with 4 bases between them. For the CDR3, the DNA is TGTGCCAGTAGTATCCAGTCTGGGGCCAACGTCCTGACTTTC. Its translation is CASSIQSGANVLTF.

There are a few counts of this clone. In nucleotides, the CDR3 is TGTGCCAGCAATCCGGGACAGGGTTATTCACCCCTCCACTTT. Translating gives CASNPGQGYSPLHF. The rearrangement uses TRBV6-5 and TRBJ1-6, with 9 bases matching TRBD1. J was trimmed by 8 bases and V by 7 bases; bases with no gene match: 6. The germline V gene encodes CDR1 MNHEY and CDR2 SVGAGI. The CDR3 is 14 residues long.

This clone was counted once. This rearrangement joins TRBV6-1 to TRBJ2-3; weak D call: TRBD2 (5 bases). Per the germline V gene, CDR1 is MNHNS and CDR2 is SASEGT. The V and J ends lost 3 bases and 5 bases respectively, with 6 bases between them. CDR3 length: 12 amino acids. CDR3 sequence reads: CASSDRGDTQYF. The CDR3 nucleotides read TGTGCCAGCAGTGACCGGGGAGATACGCAGTATTTT.

This chain joins TRBV30 and TRBJ1-2; TRBD1 matches 9 bases. V lost 3 bases and J lost 7; bases outside the gene matches: 6. CDR3 length: 13 amino acids. Germline V gives CDR1 GTSNPN, CDR2 SVGIG (reference sequence). The chain's CDR3 is CAWSHRGQSGYTF. The DNA for the CDR3 is TGTGCCTGGAGCCACAGGGGGCAGAGTGGCTACACCTTC.

In this sample, this clone turned up a few times. The chain employs TRBV9 and TRBJ1-6; D remains ambiguous. The V gene's germline CDR1 is SGDLS and CDR2 YYNGEE. The CDR3 has 15 residues. V was trimmed by 0 bases and J by 7 bases, leaving 11 bases between them. The chain's CDR3 is CASSVEGRENSPLHF. The DNA of the CDR3 is TGTGCCAGCAGCGTAGAGGGTAGGGAGAATTCACCCCTCCACTTT.

This clone appeared once. The rearrangement uses TRBV5-6 and TRBJ2-1, with 8 bases aligning to TRBD1. This CDR3 has 15 amino acids. Trimming cost V 4 bases and J 1 base; bases outside gene matches: 4. The germline CDR1 and CDR2 sequences are SGHDT and YYEEEE. CDR3 sequence (DNA): TGTGCCAGCAGCGGGACAGGCGATTCCTACAATGAGCAGTTCTTC. This codes for CASSGTGDSYNEQFF.

The rearrangement uses TRBV4-1 and TRBJ1-6; the D is unclear. The CDR3 is 14 residues long. Trimming removed 0 bases from V and 9 bases from J, with 9 bases in between. Germline loops: CDR1 MGHRA, CDR2 YSYEKL. Here the CDR3 DNA reads TGCGCCAGCAGCCAAGATCGTTTTTTTTCACCCCTCCACTTT. It specifies CASSQDRFFSPLHF.

V usage is TRBV27 and J usage is TRBJ2-3; the D gene is possibly TRBD1 (7 bases). The germline V gene encodes CDR1 MNHEY and CDR2 SMNVEV (reference sequence). The V end was cut by 6 bases, the J end by 6 bases, with 19 bases between. The CDR3 runs to 15 residues. The CDR3 DNA is TGTGCCAGCAGGTTGTGGGGACCAGGGGGGGATACGCAGTATTTT. Translated: CASRLWGPGGDTQYF.

The gene calls are TRBV6-5 and TRBJ2-6; D remains unclear. Germline V gene lookup returns CDR1 MNHEY and CDR2 SVGAGI. The V end lost 0 bases, the J end lost 3 bases, and 6 bases lay between the germline ends. The CDR3 spans 15 residues. In DNA, the CDR3 is TGTGCCAGCAGTTACTCGGGCATTGGGGCCAACGTCCTGACTTTC. The encoded protein is CASSYSGIGANVLTF.

This sequence joins TRBV6-5 and TRBJ1-2; D gene ambiguous. Per the germline V gene, CDR1 is MNHEY and CDR2 is SVGAGI. The CDR3 is 11 residues long. V lost 7 bases and J 2 bases, leaving 5 bases between the germline ends. CDR3 nucleotides: TGTGCCAGCATTGGCAACTATGGCTACACCTTC. Translated: CASIGNYGYTF.

V usage is TRBV7-2 and J usage is TRBJ2-2; possible D gene TRBD1, 5 bases. Germline V CDR1 and CDR2: SGHTA, FQGNSA. V shed 6 bases and J shed 1 base, with 18 bases lying between them. The CDR3 runs to 17 residues. CDR3 protein: CASSHPFGHLNTGELFF. The DNA for the CDR3 is TGTGCCAGCAGTCACCCCTTCGGACATCTGAACACCGGGGAGCTGTTTTTT.

The table lists this clone with a count of one. The chain uses TRBV28 and TRBJ2-2; 7 nucleotides match TRBD1. J lost 6 bases, V lost 8 bases, and 12 bases had no gene match. CDR1 is MDHEN and CDR2 is SYDVKM in the germline V gene. This CDR3 has 15 amino acids. The DNA of the CDR3 is TGTGCCAGCCCTCCGGGGCAGGGGGTTCCCGGGGAGCTGTTTTTT. This sequence encodes CASPPGQGVPGELFF.

This clone showed up just a few times. The V call is TRBV6-5, the J call TRBJ1-5, with 7 bases lining up with TRBD1. The CDR3 covers 15 residues. Germline values: CDR1 MNHEY, CDR2 SVGAGI. Losses at the gene ends were 6 bases for V and 5 bases for J; bases not matched to a gene: 10. The CDR3 nucleotides are TGTGCCAGCAGGCCCCCGGGACAGAGAGATCAGCCCCAGCATTTT. This codes for CASRPPGQRDQPQHF.

The chain is built from TRBV30 and TRBJ2-7, with a possible D match to TRBD2 (6 bases). Trimming cost V 5 bases and J 5 bases, with 10 bases left between them. There are 11 residues in the CDR3. CDR1 is GTSNPN and CDR2 is SVGIG in the germline V gene (reference sequence). The CDR3 DNA sequence: TGTGCCTGGGCAGCTAGCGACGAGCAGTACTTC. Residues: CAWAASDEQYF.

The genes are TRBV15 and TRBJ2-5; D call uncertain. The length of the CDR3 is 13 residues. Germline CDR1 and CDR2: LNHNV and YYDKDF (reference sequence). Trimming stripped 7 bases from V and 2 bases from J, with 11 bases between. CDR3 residues: CATNPGQQETQYF. DNA for the CDR3: TGTGCCACCAATCCGGGTCAGCAAGAGACCCAGTACTTC.

The rearrangement links TRBV4-2 to TRBJ1-1, with 7 nucleotides matching TRBD1. The V and J ends lost 7 bases and 5 bases, in that order; junction bases with no gene match: 16. The CDR3 extends over 16 amino acids. Germline loops: CDR1 LGHNA, CDR2 YNFKEQ. The CDR3: CASTVNEGAQGTEAFF. The CDR3 bases are TGTGCCAGCACCGTTAACGAGGGGGCGCAAGGAACTGAAGCTTTCTTT.

CDR3 sequence: CASKPGQGTEQFF. As DNA, the CDR3 is TGTGCCAGCAAACCGGGACAGGGGACTGAGCAGTTCTTC. The gene calls are TRBV6-1 and TRBJ2-1; 10 nucleotides match TRBD1. V shed 7 bases and J 9 bases; nucleotides not matched to a gene: 6. From germline, CDR1 is MNHNS and CDR2 SASEGT. The CDR3 sequence is 13 residues long.

The chain uses TRBV9 and TRBJ1-4; no clear D. The length of the CDR3 is 14 residues. V dropped 2 bases and J dropped 0 bases, with 5 bases sitting between them. Germline CDR1 reads SGDLS; CDR2 reads YYNGEE. CDR3 region: CASSVAATNEKLFF. In DNA, the CDR3 is TGTGCCAGCAGCGTGGCCGCAACTAATGAAAAACTGTTTTTT.

This chain connects TRBV13 to TRBJ1-6, with a tentative D call TRBD1 (5 bases). This CDR3 region has 12 residues. The germline V and J ends were trimmed by 5 bases and 7 bases, with 6 bases remaining between them. Germline V gene sequence: CDR1 PRHDT, CDR2 FYEKMQ (reference sequence). CDR3 bases: TGTGCCAGCAGCAGACAGAATTCACCCCTCCACTTT. Translated, it gives CASSRQNSPLHF.

In nucleotides, the CDR3 is TGTGCCAGCAGCCCTCGTTCGGGGGAAAAACTGTTTTTT. Its protein is CASSPRSGEKLFF. This rearrangement joins TRBV7-9 to TRBJ1-4, with D unresolved. V was shortened by 5 bases and J by 8 bases, with 12 bases between the two germline ends. Germline CDR1 is SEHNR and CDR2 is FQNEAQ (reference sequence). The CDR3 contains 13 residues. Complete variable domain (other parts from reference TRBV7-9 and TRBJ1-4): DTGVSQNPRHKITKRGQNVTFRCDPISEHNRLYWYRQTLGQGPEFLTYFQNEAQLEKSRLLSDRFSAERPKGSFSTLEIQRTEQGDSAMYLCASSPRSGEKLFFGSGTQLSVL.